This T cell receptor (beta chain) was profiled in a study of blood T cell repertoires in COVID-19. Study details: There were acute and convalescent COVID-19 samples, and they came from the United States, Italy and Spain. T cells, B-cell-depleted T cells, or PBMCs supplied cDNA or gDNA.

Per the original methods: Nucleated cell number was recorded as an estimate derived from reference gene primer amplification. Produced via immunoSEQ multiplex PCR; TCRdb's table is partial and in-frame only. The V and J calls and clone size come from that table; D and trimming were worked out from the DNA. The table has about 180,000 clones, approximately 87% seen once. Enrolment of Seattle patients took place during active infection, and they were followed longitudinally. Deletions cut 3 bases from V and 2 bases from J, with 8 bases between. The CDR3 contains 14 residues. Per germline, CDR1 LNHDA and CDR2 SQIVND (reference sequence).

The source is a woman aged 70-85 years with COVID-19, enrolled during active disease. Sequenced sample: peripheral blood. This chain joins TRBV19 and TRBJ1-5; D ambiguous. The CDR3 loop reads CASSMGSGNQPQHF. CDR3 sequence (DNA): TGTGCCAGTAGTATGGGGAGCGGCAATCAGCCCCAGCATTTT.